This entry features one TCR beta chain sequence. The table came from immunoSEQ multiplex PCR; TCRdb's copy has only in-frame clones and leaves some out. The table shows approximately 160,000 clones, with 80% to 90% occurring only once. This specimen comes from a study of blood T cell repertoires in COVID-19. Study context: T cells, B-cell-depleted T cells, or PBMCs supplied cDNA or gDNA.

CDR1 KGHSH and CDR2 LQKENI come from the germline V gene. The ends were cut back, 2 bases at V and 0 bases at J, with 8 bases in the middle. The CDR3 sequence is 16 residues long. The rearrangement links TRBV18 to TRBJ2-6; D gene uncertain. The TCR originated in a woman aged 55-75 years with COVID-19, enrolled during active disease. The specimen was peripheral blood. The CDR3: CASSPYSPSGANVLTF. In DNA form, the CDR3 reads TGTGCCAGCTCACCATACAGCCCCTCTGGGGCCAACGTCCTGACTTTC.